This TCR beta chain was sequenced during a study of a mutant IDH1 vaccine in newly diagnosed glioma. Looking at the study overall: Patients got radiotherapy, temozolomide, or both beforehand, and most got both.

Time point indicated: week 11, during vaccination. Vaccination comprised doses that each held 300 ug of mutant IDH1 20-mer peptide, plus topical imiquimod. Study-wide results and limits: Vaccine-induced immune responses were detected in over 90% of patients.

This clone was found once. What it recognizes is unknown. CDR1 and CDR2 from the germline V gene are SGHTA and FQGNSA. With V trimmed by 1 base and J by 3 bases, 2 bases remained unmatched. The CDR3 runs 15 residues. Produced via immunoSEQ multiplex PCR; TCRdb's table is partial and in-frame only. There are 57,000 or so clones in the sample; 84% occur only once, and approximately 3.8% lies in the top ten. The V gene is TRBV7-2, the J gene TRBJ2-1; TRBD2 matches 8 bases. The source material was PBMCs, sampled from a glioma patient whose treatment included an IDH1 peptide vaccine. The sequence derives from a man aged 30-40 years with glioma. The CDR3 region has the DNA TGTGCCAGCAGCTTAGGTAGCGGGGTCTACAATGAGCAGTTCTTC. Its protein product is CASSLGSGVYNEQFF.